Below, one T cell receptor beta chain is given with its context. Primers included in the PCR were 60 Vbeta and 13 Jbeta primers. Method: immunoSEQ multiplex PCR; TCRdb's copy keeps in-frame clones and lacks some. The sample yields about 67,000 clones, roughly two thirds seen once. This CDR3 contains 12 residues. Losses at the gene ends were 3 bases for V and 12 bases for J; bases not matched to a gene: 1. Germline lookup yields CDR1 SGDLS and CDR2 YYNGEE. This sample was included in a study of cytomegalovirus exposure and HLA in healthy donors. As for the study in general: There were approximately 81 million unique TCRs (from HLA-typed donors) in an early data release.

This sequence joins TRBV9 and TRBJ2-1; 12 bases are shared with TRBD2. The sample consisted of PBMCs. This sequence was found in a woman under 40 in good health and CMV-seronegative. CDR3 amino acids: CASSELAGGQFF. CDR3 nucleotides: TGTGCCAGCAGCGAACTAGCGGGGGGGCAGTTCTTC.